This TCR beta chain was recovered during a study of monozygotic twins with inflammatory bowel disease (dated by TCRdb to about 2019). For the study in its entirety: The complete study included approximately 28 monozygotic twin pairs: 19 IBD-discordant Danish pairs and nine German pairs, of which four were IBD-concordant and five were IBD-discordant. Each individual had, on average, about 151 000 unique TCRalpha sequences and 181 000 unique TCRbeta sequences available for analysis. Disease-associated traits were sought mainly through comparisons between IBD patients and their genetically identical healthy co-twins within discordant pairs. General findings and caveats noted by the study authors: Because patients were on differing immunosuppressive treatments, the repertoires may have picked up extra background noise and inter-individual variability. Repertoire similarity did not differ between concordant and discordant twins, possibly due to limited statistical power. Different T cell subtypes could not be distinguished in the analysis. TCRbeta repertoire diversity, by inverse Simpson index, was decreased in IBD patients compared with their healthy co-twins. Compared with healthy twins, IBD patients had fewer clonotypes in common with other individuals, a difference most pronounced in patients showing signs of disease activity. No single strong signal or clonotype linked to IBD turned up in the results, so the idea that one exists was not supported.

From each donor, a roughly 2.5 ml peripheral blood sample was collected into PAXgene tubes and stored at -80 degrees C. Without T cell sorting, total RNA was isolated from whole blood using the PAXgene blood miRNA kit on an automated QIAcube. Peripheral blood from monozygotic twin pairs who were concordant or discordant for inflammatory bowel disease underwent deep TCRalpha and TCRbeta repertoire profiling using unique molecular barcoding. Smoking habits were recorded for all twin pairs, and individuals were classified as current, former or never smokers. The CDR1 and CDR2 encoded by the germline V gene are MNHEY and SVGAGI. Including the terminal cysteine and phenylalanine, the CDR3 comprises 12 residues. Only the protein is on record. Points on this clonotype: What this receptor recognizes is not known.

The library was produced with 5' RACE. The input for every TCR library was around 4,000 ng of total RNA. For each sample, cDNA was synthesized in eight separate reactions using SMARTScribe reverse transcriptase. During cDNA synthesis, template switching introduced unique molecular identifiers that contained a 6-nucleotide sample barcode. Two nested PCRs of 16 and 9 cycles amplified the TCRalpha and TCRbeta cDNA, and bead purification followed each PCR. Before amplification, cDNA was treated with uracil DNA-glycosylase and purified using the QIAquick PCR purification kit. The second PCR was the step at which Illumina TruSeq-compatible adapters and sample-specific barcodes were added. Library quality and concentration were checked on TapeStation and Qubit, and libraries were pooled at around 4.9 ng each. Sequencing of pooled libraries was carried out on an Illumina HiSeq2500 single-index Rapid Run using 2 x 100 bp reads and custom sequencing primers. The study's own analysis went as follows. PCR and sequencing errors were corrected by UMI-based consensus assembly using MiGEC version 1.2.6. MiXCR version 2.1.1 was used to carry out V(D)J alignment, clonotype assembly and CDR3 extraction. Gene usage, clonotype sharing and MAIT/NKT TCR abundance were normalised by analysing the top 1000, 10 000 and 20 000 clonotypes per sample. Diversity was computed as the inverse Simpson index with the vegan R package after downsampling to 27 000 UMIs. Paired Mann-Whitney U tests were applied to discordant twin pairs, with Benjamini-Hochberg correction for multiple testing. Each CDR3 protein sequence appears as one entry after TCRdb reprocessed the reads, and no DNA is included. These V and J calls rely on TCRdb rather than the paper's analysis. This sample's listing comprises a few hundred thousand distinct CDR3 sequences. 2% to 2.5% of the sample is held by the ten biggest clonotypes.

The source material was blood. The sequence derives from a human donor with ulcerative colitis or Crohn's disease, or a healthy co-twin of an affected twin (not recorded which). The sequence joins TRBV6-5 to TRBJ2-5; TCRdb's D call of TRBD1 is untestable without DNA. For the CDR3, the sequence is CATRKGQETQYF.